Listed here are 4 T cell receptor beta chains from one sample, sequenced in a study of CD8 T cells in ankylosing spondylitis. One entry per CDR3 protein, called by TCRdb with MiXCR from the 5' RACE reads. The profile covers about 190,000 distinct CDR3 sequences, with 13% appearing a single time and 11% taken by the ten largest. The sequenced sample was blood, either unsorted or a sorted T cell fraction (not recorded which). The receptors here all came from a female donor with ankylosing spondylitis or in good health (not recorded which).

There are a few counts of this clonotype. The chain recombines TRBV29-1 with TRBJ2-5, with D possibly TRBD1 on 5 matching bases. Germline V gene sequence: CDR1 SQVTM, CDR2 ANQGSEA. The CDR3 is 13 residues long. DNA for the CDR3: TGCAGTTCCCCCTCCGTAGGGGCAGAGACCCAGTACTTC. It encodes CSSPSVGAETQYF.

This clonotype was picked up many times. CDR3 loop: CASSYSGSPDTQYF. The CDR3 DNA is TGTGCCAGCAGTTACTCAGGGAGCCCAGATACGCAGTATTTT. This chain connects TRBV6-5 to TRBJ2-3; D possibly corresponds to TRBD2 (5 bases). The CDR3 totals 14 residues. Germline V gene data show CDR1 as MNHEY and CDR2 as SVGAGI. The germline V and J ends were trimmed by 0 bases and 4 bases, with 8 bases remaining between them.

Only a few counts were recorded for this clonotype. One end of the junction fails to match germline, which may point to a read error. V gene TRBV10-3 combines with J gene TRBJ2-1; 14 bases agree with TRBD2. The CDR3 is made up of 14 amino acids. Germline CDR1 ENHRY, CDR2 SYGVKD. CDR3 DNA: TGTGCCGTCTCCGGGACTAGCGGGAGAAATGCGCAGTTCTTC. Translation: CAVSGTSGRNAQFF.

As regards this clonotype: This clone may be a read error of a much larger clone one base away. The chain uses TRBV20-1 and TRBJ1-1; D remains unclear. The CDR3 runs 14 residues. Germline CDR1 DFQATT, CDR2 SNEGSKA (reference sequence). The CDR3 protein is CGALPGSLNTEAFF. The CDR3 DNA sequence: TGCGGTGCTCTCCCGGGGTCCTTGAACACTGAAGCTTTCTTT.